These 6 T cell receptor beta chains were all obtained from the same sample, sequenced in a study of OX40 agonist ivuxolimab in advanced cancers. Sequencing was performed with immunoSEQ multiplex PCR; in TCRdb, only in-frame clones are kept and a portion is missing. The data contain 40,000 to 60,000 clones, about 93% of them seen just once; the ten biggest clones take up approximately 24%. This sample comprised CD4+ or CD8+ T cells sorted from blood, obtained in a trial of the OX40 agonist ivuxolimab. These receptors were obtained from an adult with an advanced solid tumor such as melanoma, head and neck, liver or kidney cancer.

The chain carries TRBV7-2 and TRBJ2-3; D perhaps matches TRBD1 (6 bases). The V and J ends lost 5 bases and 0 bases respectively, with 12 bases between them. This CDR3 region has 15 residues. Germline-derived CDR1 and CDR2 are SGHTA and FQGNSA. The DNA for the CDR3 is TGTGCCAGCAGCCGCAGGGGCATTAGCACAGATACGCAGTATTTT. Amino acid sequence: CASSRRGISTDTQYF.

The CDR3 region is CASSEDRGRSDTQYF. The CDR3 DNA follows: TGTGCCAGCTCAGAGGACAGGGGGCGTTCAGATACGCAGTATTTT. The chain is built from TRBV18 and TRBJ2-3, with TRBD1 identical over 11 bases. The CDR3 runs to 15 residues. CDR1 KGHSH and CDR2 LQKENI come from the germline V gene. Trimming removed 5 bases from V and 4 bases from J; junction bases left unmatched: 5. The full variable domain, its missing parts supplied by reference TRBV18 and TRBJ2-3, is NAGVMQNPRHLVRRRGQEARLRCSPMKGHSHVYWYRQLPEEGLKFMVYLQKENIIDESGMPKERFSAEFPKEGPSILRIQQVVRGDSAAYFCASSEDRGRSDTQYFGPGTRLTVL.

This clone was recorded once. The J gene is TRBJ1-2, the V gene TRBV10-3, with D uncertain. V was pared by 4 bases and J by 5 bases, with 11 bases between. Germline assignment: CDR1 ENHRY and CDR2 SYGVKD. CDR3 size: 13 residues. CDR3 sequence: CAISVGITYGYTF. The DNA for the CDR3 is TGTGCCATCAGTGTAGGTATTACTTATGGCTACACCTTC.

The chain carries TRBV4-3 and TRBJ2-7; TRBD2 matches 13 bases. Trimming took 3 bases from V and 3 from J; bases not matched to a gene: 2. The CDR3 covers 15 residues. Per the germline V gene, CDR1 is LGHNA and CDR2 is YSLEER. The CDR3 DNA reads TGCGCCAGCAGCCAGGGACTAGCGGGACACTACGAGCAGTACTTC. Its translation is CASSQGLAGHYEQYF.

V is TRBV6-5 and J is TRBJ2-5, with D possibly TRBD1 on 6 matching bases. Judging by the DNA end, TRBJ2-7 fits better; the J call may be wrong. From germline, CDR1 is MNHEY and CDR2 SVGAGI. This CDR3 comprises 15 residues. The CDR3 DNA is TGTGCCAGCAGTCCCTCCGGGACATCGTTCTACGAGCAGTACTTC. This codes for CASSPSGTSFYEQYF.

This chain joins TRBV28 and TRBJ2-2; maybe TRBD2 (6 bases). This CDR3 region has 15 residues. V lost 7 bases, J lost 1 base, and 13 bases lay in between. CDR1 and CDR2 (germline): MDHEN, SYDVKM. This CDR3 reads CASISGTENTGELFF. DNA of the CDR3: TGTGCCAGCATCTCCGGGACTGAGAACACCGGGGAGCTGTTTTTT.